This TCR beta chain was documented in a study of cytomegalovirus exposure and HLA in healthy donors. The CDR3 is 15 residues long. Per germline, CDR1 MGHRA and CDR2 YSYEKL. V was cut by 2 bases and J by 2 bases, with 13 bases left in between. PCR was performed using 60 Vbeta and 13 Jbeta primers. Libraries were prepared by immunoSEQ multiplex PCR; TCRdb keeps only in-frame clonotypes and omits some of them. The sample has about 120,000 clones, less than 85% seen once; the top ten hold about 20%. The receptor was isolated from a man younger than 35 in good health and CMV-seropositive. This chain links TRBV4-1 with TRBJ2-7; perhaps TRBD2 as D (6 bases). Sequencing was performed on PBMCs. CDR3 sequence reads: CASSQPPPGAYEQYF. The DNA for the CDR3 is TGCGCCAGCAGCCAACCCCCCCCGGGGGCCTACGAGCAGTACTTC.